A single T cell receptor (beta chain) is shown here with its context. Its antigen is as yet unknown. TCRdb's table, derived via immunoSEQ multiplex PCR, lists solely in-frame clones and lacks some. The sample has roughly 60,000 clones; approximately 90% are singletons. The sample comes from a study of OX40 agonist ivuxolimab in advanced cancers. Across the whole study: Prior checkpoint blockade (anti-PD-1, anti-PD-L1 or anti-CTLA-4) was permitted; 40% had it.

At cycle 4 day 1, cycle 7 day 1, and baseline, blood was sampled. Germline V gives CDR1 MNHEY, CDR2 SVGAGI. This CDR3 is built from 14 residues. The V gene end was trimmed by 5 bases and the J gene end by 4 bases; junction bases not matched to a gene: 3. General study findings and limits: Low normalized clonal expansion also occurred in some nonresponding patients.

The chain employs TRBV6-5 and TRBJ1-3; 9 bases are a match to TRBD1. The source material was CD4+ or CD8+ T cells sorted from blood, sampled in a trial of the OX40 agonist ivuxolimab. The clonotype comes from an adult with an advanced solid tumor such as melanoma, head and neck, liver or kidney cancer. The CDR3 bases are TGTGCCAGCAGTAAGGACAGGGGAGGAAACACCATATATTTT. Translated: CASSKDRGGNTIYF.